This entry concerns a single TCR beta chain. The source of the sample is a study of blood T cell repertoires in COVID-19. Method: immunoSEQ multiplex PCR; TCRdb's copy keeps in-frame clones and lacks some. The profile shows more than 100,000 clones, 80% to 85% of them singletons. J gave up 7 bases and V 4 bases, and 7 bases lay outside the gene matches. From germline, CDR1 is SGHRS and CDR2 YFSETQ. The CDR3 is 14 residues long. The sequence came from a man aged 60-69 years with acute or convalescent COVID-19. Sequencing used peripheral blood. The chain links TRBV5-1 to TRBJ2-1, with TRBD1 identical over 8 bases. In DNA form, the CDR3 reads TGCGCCAGCAGCCCGAGGACAGGGAGAAATGAGCAGTTCTTC. Translation: CASSPRTGRNEQFF. Complete variable domain (other parts from reference TRBV5-1 and TRBJ2-1): KAGVTQTPRYLIKTRGQQVTLSCSPISGHRSVSWYQQTPGQGLQFLFEYFSETQRNKGNFPGRFSGRQFSNSRSEMNVSTLELGDSALYLCASSPRTGRNEQFFGPGTRLTVL.